This TCR beta chain was captured by sequencing in a study of cytomegalovirus exposure and HLA in healthy donors. Study results and limitations: Reportedly, cytomegalovirus status was diagnosed with high sensitivity and specificity. TCR beta chains numbering more than 150 were designated cytomegalovirus-associated.

V shed 4 bases and J 3 bases; nucleotides not matched to a gene: 5. The germline V gene has CDR1 SQVTM and CDR2 ANQGSEA. CDR3 length equals 15 residues. The donors were in the approximately 120-subject validation cohort, distinct from the approximately 700-subject first cohort. The repertoire was sequenced with immunoSEQ multiplex PCR; TCRdb's copy has only in-frame clones and lacks some. The sample contains 150,000 to 200,000 clones, roughly 90% of which appear only once. As regards this clone: As yet, its antigen is unknown.

The chain has TRBV29-1 and TRBJ2-2; 10 bases match TRBD1. The TCR sequence derives from a man in his late teens or twenties in good health and CMV-seropositive. Sequenced input: PBMCs. The CDR3 bases are TGCAGCGTTGCTTGGGGGACAGGGGACACCGGGGAGCTGTTTTTT. Translating gives CSVAWGTGDTGELFF.